Sequencing of this TCR beta chain was carried out in a study of blood T cell repertoires in COVID-19. The length of the CDR3 is 12 residues. Between the trimmed V and J ends, which lost 0 bases and 9 bases, there was a span of 6 bases. Germline lookup yields CDR1 KGHSH and CDR2 LQKENI. Under the authors' procedure: Amplification from reference gene primers served as the basis for estimated nucleated cell counts. Assay: immunoSEQ multiplex PCR; the TCRdb copy retains only in-frame clones and omits some. That table furnishes V, J and clone size, whereas the DNA furnished D and trimming. The sample has 100,000 or so clones; under 80% are singletons.

The specimen sequenced was peripheral blood. The receptor's source is a woman aged 70-85 years with acute or convalescent COVID-19. The chain recombines TRBV18 with TRBJ2-1; D might be TRBD2 (5 bases). CDR3 loop: CASSPPLGEQFF. In nucleotides, the CDR3 is TGTGCCAGCTCACCACCACTAGGTGAGCAGTTCTTC. Full variable domain (remainder filled in from reference TRBV18 and TRBJ2-1): NAGVMQNPRHLVRRRGQEARLRCSPMKGHSHVYWYRQLPEEGLKFMVYLQKENIIDESGMPKERFSAEFPKEGPSILRIQQVVRGDSAAYFCASSPPLGEQFFGPGTRLTVL.